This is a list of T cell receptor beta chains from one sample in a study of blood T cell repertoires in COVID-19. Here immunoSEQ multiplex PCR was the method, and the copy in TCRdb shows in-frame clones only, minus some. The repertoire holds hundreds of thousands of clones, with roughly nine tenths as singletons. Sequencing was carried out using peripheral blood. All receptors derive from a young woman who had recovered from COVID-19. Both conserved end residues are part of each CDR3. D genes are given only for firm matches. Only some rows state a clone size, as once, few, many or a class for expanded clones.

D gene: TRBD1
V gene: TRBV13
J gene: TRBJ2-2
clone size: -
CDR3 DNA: TGTGCCAGCAGCTTAGCGAGACAGGGGTTTACCGGGGAGCTGTTTTTT
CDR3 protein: CASSLARQGFTGELFF

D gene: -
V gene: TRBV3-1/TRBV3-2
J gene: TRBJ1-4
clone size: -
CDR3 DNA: TGTGCCAGCAGTCGACAGACAACTAATGAAAAACTGTTTTTT
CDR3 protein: CASSRQTTNEKLFF

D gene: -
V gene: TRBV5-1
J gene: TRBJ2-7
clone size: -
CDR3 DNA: TGCGCCAGCAGCTCCGGATGGGGAGGCTACGAGCAGTACTTC
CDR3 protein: CASSSGWGGYEQYF

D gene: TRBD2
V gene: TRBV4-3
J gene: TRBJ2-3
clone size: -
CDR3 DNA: TGCGCCAGCAGCCAAGTTCGTAGCGGGAGGGCGGTTCCAGATACGCAGTATTTT
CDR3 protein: CASSQVRSGRAVPDTQYF

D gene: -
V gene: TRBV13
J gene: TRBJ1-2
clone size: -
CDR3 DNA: TGTGCCAGCAGCTTAGACACAGGCCCTCTCGACGGCTACACCTTC
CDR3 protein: CASSLDTGPLDGYTF

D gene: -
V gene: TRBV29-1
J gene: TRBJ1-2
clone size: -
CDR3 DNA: TGCAGCGTTGAAGGAGGGAAGTATGGCTACACCTTC
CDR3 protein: CSVEGGKYGYTF

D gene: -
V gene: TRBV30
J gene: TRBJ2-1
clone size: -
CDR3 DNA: TGTGCCTGGAGTCTCCGGGGTAGCGATGAGCAGTTCTTC
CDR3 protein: CAWSLRGSDEQFF

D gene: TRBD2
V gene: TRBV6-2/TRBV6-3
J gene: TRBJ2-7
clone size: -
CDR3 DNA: TGTGCCAGCAGTCCGGGACTAGCGGGCGAGCAGTACTTC
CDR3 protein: CASSPGLAGEQYF

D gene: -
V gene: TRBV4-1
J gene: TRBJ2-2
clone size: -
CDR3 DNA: TGCGCCAGCAGCCAACGTCCCGGGAGACTAAACACCGGGGAGCTGTTTTTT
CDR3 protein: CASSQRPGRLNTGELFF

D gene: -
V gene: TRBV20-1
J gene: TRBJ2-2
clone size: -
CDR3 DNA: TGCAGTGCTAGTGGTAGCCCGAACACCGGGGAGCTGTTTTTT
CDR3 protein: CSASGSPNTGELFF

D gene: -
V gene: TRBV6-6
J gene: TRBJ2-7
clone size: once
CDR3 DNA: TGTGCCAGCAGTTACCCAGGGACTGAATACGAGCAGTACTTC
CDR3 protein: CASSYPGTEYEQYF

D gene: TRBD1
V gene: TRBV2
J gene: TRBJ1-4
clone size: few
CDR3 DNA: TGTGCCAGCAGGACGGGACAGTTTTTTAATGAAAAACTGTTTTTT
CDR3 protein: CASRTGQFFNEKLFF

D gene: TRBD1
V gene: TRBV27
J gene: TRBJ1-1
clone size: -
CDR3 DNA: TGTGCCAGCAGTTTCATGACAGGGGGCTTCACTGAAGCTTTCTTT
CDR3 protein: CASSFMTGGFTEAFF

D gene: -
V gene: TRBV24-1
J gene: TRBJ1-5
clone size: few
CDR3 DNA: TGTGCCACCAGTGATTCCGGGGTAAATAGCAATCAGCCCCAGCATTTT
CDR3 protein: CATSDSGVNSNQPQHF

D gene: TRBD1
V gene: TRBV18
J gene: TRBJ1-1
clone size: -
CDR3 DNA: TGTGCCAGCTCACCTCAGGGGGCGTTAAAGGCTGAAGCTTTCTTT
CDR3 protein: CASSPQGALKAEAFF

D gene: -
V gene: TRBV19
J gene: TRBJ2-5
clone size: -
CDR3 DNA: TGTGCCAGTAGTATCGTTTTCGGTGCAATGGAGACCCAGTACTTC
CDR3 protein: CASSIVFGAMETQYF

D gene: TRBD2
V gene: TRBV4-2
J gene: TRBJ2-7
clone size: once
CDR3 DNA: TGTGCCAGCAGCCAAGAAGTACTAGCGGGAGGCGTGAACGAGCAGTACTTC
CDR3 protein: CASSQEVLAGGVNEQYF

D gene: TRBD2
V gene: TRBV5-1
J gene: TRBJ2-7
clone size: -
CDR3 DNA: TGCGCCAGCAGCCGCGGGGGAGCCTACGAGCAGTACTTC
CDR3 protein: CASSRGGAYEQYF

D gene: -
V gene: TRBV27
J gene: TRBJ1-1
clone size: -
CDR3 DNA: TGTGCCAGCAGACCCCGGGTCAACACTGAAGCTTTCTTT
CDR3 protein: CASRPRVNTEAFF

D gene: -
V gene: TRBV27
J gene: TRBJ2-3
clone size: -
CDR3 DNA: TGTGCCAGCAGTAATGACAATACGCAGTATTTT
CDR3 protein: CASSNDNTQYF

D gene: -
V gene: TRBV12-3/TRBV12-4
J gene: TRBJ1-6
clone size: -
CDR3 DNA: TGTGCCAGCAGCCTCCACACGACACCCCTCCACTTT
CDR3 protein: CASSLHTTPLHF

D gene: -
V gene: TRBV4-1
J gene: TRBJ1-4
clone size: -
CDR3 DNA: TGCGCCAGCAGCCAAGATTTAGGGCAGGGGTCAAGGAAACTGTTTTTT
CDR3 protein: CASSQDLGQGSRKLFF

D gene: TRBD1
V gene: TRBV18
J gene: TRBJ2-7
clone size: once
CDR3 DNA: TGTGCCAGCTCAGAAGGACAGGGGGGATACTACGAGCAGTACTTC
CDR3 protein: CASSEGQGGYYEQYF

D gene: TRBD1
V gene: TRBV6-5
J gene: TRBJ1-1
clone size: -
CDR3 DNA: TGTGCCAGCAGTTACGGACAGGGAAAGACTGAAGCTTTCTTT
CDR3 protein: CASSYGQGKTEAFF

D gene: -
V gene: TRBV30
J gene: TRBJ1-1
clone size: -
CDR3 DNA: TGTGCCTGGACAGGGCTGAACACTGAAGCTTTCTTT
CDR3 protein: CAWTGLNTEAFF

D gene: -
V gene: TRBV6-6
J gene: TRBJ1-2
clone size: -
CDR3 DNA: TGTGCCAGCACCCTGGAGGGGTCGCCAATTTGGGGCTACACCTTC
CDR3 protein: CASTLEGSPIWGYTF

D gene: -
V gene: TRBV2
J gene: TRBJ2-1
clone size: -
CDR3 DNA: TGTGCCAGCGAGGGCGTGGGGTCATACAATGAGCAGTTCTTC
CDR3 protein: CASEGVGSYNEQFF

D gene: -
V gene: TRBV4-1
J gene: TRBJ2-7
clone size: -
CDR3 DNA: TGCGCCAGCAGCCAAGGGGACATCTTCTACTCCTACGAGCAGTACTTC
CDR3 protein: CASSQGDIFYSYEQYF

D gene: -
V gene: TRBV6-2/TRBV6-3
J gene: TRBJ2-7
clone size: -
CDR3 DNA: TGTGCCAGCAGTTACTTACAGGGTACCTACGAGCAGTACTTC
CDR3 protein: CASSYLQGTYEQYF

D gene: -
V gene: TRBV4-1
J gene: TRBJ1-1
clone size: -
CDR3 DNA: TGCGCCAGCAGCCACGAGTCGGAGAGGGCTTTCTTT
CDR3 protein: CASSHESERAFF

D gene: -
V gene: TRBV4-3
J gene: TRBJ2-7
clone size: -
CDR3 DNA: TGCGCCAGCAGCCAAGATCCGGGACTTTCCCCCTACGAGCAGTACTTC
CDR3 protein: CASSQDPGLSPYEQYF

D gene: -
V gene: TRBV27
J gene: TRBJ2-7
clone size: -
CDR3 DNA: TGTGCCAGCAAAGCGACTATCCCTGGCTACGAGCAGTACTTC
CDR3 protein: CASKATIPGYEQYF

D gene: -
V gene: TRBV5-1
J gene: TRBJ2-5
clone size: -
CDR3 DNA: TGCGCCAGCAGAGGACACCCGAACCAAGAGACCCAGTACTTC
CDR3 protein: CASRGHPNQETQYF

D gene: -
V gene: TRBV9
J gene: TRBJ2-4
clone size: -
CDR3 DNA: TGTGCCAGCAGCGTGGGCCTGCTAGCCAAAAACATTCAGTACTTC
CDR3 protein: CASSVGLLAKNIQYF

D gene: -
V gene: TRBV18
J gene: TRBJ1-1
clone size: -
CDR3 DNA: TGTGCCAGCTCACCATCGTACAGGAACACTGAAGCTTTCTTT
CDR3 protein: CASSPSYRNTEAFF

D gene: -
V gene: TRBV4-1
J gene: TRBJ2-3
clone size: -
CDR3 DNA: TGCGCCAGCAGCCAAGGACTAGTAGGGGATACGCAGTATTTT
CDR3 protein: CASSQGLVGDTQYF

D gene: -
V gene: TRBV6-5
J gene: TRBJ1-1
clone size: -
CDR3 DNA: TGTGCCAGCAGTTACGGGGCAGAGTTGAACACTGAAGCTTTCTTT
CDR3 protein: CASSYGAELNTEAFF

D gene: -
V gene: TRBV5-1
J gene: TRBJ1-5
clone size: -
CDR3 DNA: TGCGCCAGCAGCCTCGGGTCTCGCAATCAGCCCCAGCATTTT
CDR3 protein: CASSLGSRNQPQHF

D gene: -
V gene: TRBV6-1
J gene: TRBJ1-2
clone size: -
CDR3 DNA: TGTGCCAGCAGTGACCCTTATGGGGGGATCGGGGCCGGGTATGGCTACACCTTC
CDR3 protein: CASSDPYGGIGAGYGYTF

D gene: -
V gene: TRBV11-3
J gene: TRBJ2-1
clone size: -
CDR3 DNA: TGTGCCAGCAGCCCCTGGCGGGGACATGAGCAGTTCTTC
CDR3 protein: CASSPWRGHEQFF

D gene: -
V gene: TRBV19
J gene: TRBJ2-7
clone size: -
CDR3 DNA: TGTGCCAGTAGTCCATGGACTACGGACGAGCAGTACTTC
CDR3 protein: CASSPWTTDEQYF